The clone carrying this T cell receptor beta chain was counted once. What it recognizes is unknown. The data were obtained in a study of CD8+ T cells in alopecia areata. This CDR3 is built from 15 residues. Germline V CDR1 and CDR2: GTSNPN, SVGIG (reference sequence). Trimming stripped 1 base from V and 0 bases from J, with 12 bases between. Extracted RNA was reverse transcribed into cDNA, the sequencing template. Some clones are missing from TCRdb's copy, which holds only in-frame ones; the method was immunoSEQ multiplex PCR. The profile shows approximately 180,000 clones, 63% of them singletons. General study points: Normal scalp showed lower clonality than lesional scalp, especially alopecia totalis/universalis.

The origin of this receptor is a human donor with alopecia areata. The chain is built from TRBV30 and TRBJ1-2, with D perhaps TRBD1 (6 bases). This specimen was CD4+ T cells sorted from blood, taken at week 0. The chain's CDR3 is CAWSAADRANYGYTF. CDR3 bases: TGTGCCTGGAGTGCGGCGGACAGAGCTAACTATGGCTACACCTTC.